Following are 23 T cell receptor beta chains from one sample sequenced in a study of CD8 T cells in Susac syndrome. Random hexamers were used to reverse transcribe roughly 0.5 to 1 ug of RNA. TCRdb used MiXCR to reprocess the immunoSEQ multiplex PCR reads, holding one entry per CDR3 protein. In the table there are 120,000 to 150,000 distinct CDR3 sequences, around 94% of which are singletons. Sequenced sample: CD4+ T cells from PBMCs. The receptor set was obtained from a human donor in good health.

The chain carries TRBV7-2 and TRBJ1-3; 9 nucleotides align to TRBD1. V was clipped by 1 base and J by 2 bases; unmatched bases: 3. The V gene's germline CDR1 is SGHTA and CDR2 FQGNSA. The CDR3 is made up of 16 amino acids. Written as DNA, the CDR3 is TGTGCCAGCAGCTTAGACAGGGGGCGTACTGGAAACACCATATATTTT. Translation: CASSLDRGRTGNTIYF.

The chain uses TRBV6-1 and TRBJ2-7; TRBD1 aligns across 11 bases. This CDR3 has 16 residues. Germline V gene sequence: CDR1 MNHNS, CDR2 SASEGT. J gave up 3 bases and V 8 bases, and 12 bases lay outside the gene matches. The CDR3: CASGPLPGTGGYEQYF. The CDR3 coding sequence is TGTGCCAGCGGCCCACTCCCCGGGACAGGGGGCTACGAGCAGTACTTC.

The chain has TRBV30 and TRBJ2-2; 7 nucleotides match TRBD1. V shed 0 bases, J shed 5 bases, and the junction held 6 bases outside the gene matches. The germline gives CDR1 GTSNPN, CDR2 SVGIG (reference sequence). CDR3 size: 15 residues. The CDR3 DNA sequence: TGTGCCTGGAGTGTGATGACAGGGTTAACCGGGGAGCTGTTTTTT. It codes for CAWSVMTGLTGELFF.

The chain carries TRBV28 and TRBJ1-5, with 8 nucleotides matching TRBD1. Germline V gene lookup returns CDR1 MDHEN and CDR2 SYDVKM. The CDR3 runs to 13 residues. V shed 7 bases, J shed 6 bases, and the junction held 5 bases outside the gene matches. CDR3: CASKQGGVQPQHF. The DNA of the CDR3 is TGTGCCAGCAAACAGGGGGGCGTTCAGCCCCAGCATTTT.

The chain carries TRBV3-1 and TRBJ2-2, with D tentatively TRBD1 (5 bases). The CDR3 sequence is 14 residues long. The V end lost 1 base, the J end lost 6 bases, and 9 bases lay between the germline ends. Germline V gives CDR1 LGHDT, CDR2 YNNKEL (reference sequence). CDR3 in DNA: TGTGCCAGCAGCCAAGTGGTGACAGCCGGGGAGCTGTTTTTT. Residues: CASSQVVTAGELFF.

This clonotype was counted between two and nine times. The rearrangement links TRBV4-2 to TRBJ2-2; D uncertain. CDR1 is LGHNA and CDR2 is YNFKEQ in the germline V gene. Between the trimmed V and J ends, which lost 3 bases and 1 base, there was a span of 12 bases. The CDR3 has 16 amino acids. CDR3 nucleotides: TGTGCCAGCAGCCATGCTGGCGGCGGGAACACCGGGGAGCTGTTTTTT. Translating it yields CASSHAGGGNTGELFF.

This clonotype was detected only a few times. J is TRBJ2-7 and V is TRBV18; D might be TRBD1 or TRBD2, each matching 5 bases. The CDR3 has 12 amino acids. The germline V gene has CDR1 KGHSH and CDR2 LQKENI. The V end was cut by 6 bases, the J end by 5 bases, with 11 bases between. The CDR3 nucleotides are TGTGCCAGCTCTCCGAGGGACGACGAGCAGTACTTC. This gives the protein CASSPRDDEQYF.

V gene TRBV30 combines with J gene TRBJ2-5; 9 bases match TRBD1. Per the germline V gene, CDR1 is GTSNPN and CDR2 is SVGIG (reference sequence). Trimming removed 5 bases from V and 5 bases from J; junction bases left unmatched: 6. The CDR3 covers 13 residues. The CDR3 reads CAWGRDRAETQYF. The CDR3 DNA reads as TGTGCCTGGGGGAGGGACAGGGCGGAGACCCAGTACTTC.

The chain's CDR3 is CASSYLTSGRKDEQYF. The CDR3 DNA sequence: TGTGCCAGCAGTTACCTGACTAGCGGGAGGAAGGACGAGCAGTACTTC. The rearrangement links TRBV6-6 to TRBJ2-7, with TRBD2 matching 13 bases. Germline assignment: CDR1 MNHNY and CDR2 SVGAGI (reference sequence). The CDR3 loop spans 16 amino acids. V shed 2 bases, J shed 5 bases, and the junction held 6 bases outside the gene matches.

CDR3 amino acids: CSASIGHQETQYF. In DNA form, the CDR3 reads TGCAGTGCTAGTATAGGTCACCAAGAGACCCAGTACTTC. The V and J genes are TRBV20-1 and TRBJ2-5; D gene unclear. Germline CDR1 is DFQATT and CDR2 is SNEGSKA (reference sequence). V was shortened by 3 bases and J by 0 bases, with 8 bases between the two germline ends. The CDR3 runs to 13 residues.

The genes are TRBV3-1 and TRBJ2-7; D may correspond to TRBD1 or TRBD2 (5 bases each). The germline gives CDR1 LGHDT, CDR2 YNNKEL (reference sequence). The length of the CDR3 is 14 residues. Trimming pared 1 base from V and 0 bases from J, leaving 7 bases between. The CDR3 sequence is CASSQGGTSYEQYF. The CDR3 region has the DNA TGTGCCAGCAGCCAAGGAGGGACCTCCTACGAGCAGTACTTC.

The chain recombines TRBV11-2 with TRBJ2-5; D may be TRBD1 (5 bases). CDR1 and CDR2 (germline): SGHAT, FQNNGV. The CDR3 is 16 amino acids. Trimming took 2 bases from V and 4 from J, leaving 17 bases between them. The CDR3 DNA follows: TGTGCCAGCAGCTTAACAGGCTCTGCCTGGGGAGAGACCCAGTACTTC. Amino acid sequence: CASSLTGSAWGETQYF.

The rearrangement uses TRBV3-1 and TRBJ1-1; possibly TRBD1 for D (5 bases). The CDR3 is 14 amino acids. Per germline, CDR1 LGHDT and CDR2 YNNKEL (reference sequence). V lost 2 bases, J lost 2 bases, and 9 bases lay in between. CDR3 nucleotide sequence: TGTGCCAGCAGCCAACCAGGGCTTAACACTGAAGCTTTCTTT. Translated, it gives CASSQPGLNTEAFF.

The rearrangement uses TRBV3-1 and TRBJ2-3; D ambiguous. Germline V gene lookup returns CDR1 LGHDT and CDR2 YNNKEL (reference sequence). This CDR3 has 13 amino acids. V lost 5 bases and J 6 bases, leaving 12 bases between the germline ends. CDR3 amino acids: CASSAQTGDTQYF. CDR3 nucleotide sequence: TGTGCCAGCAGCGCACAGACTGGCGATACGCAGTATTTT.

The chain recombines TRBV20-1 with TRBJ2-7, with D perhaps matching TRBD1 or TRBD2 (5 bases each). Germline lookup yields CDR1 DFQATT and CDR2 SNEGSKA (reference sequence). V shed 3 bases and J shed 6 bases, with 15 bases lying between them. The CDR3 contains 13 residues. The CDR3 sequence is CSARHTGTTEQYF. The CDR3, as DNA: TGCAGTGCTAGGCACACTGGGACGACCGAGCAGTACTTC.

The chain links TRBV30 to TRBJ1-3; D is uncertain. Germline CDR1 is GTSNPN and CDR2 is SVGIG (reference sequence). CDR3 length: 14 amino acids. Trimming took 4 bases from V and 0 from J, leaving 10 bases between them. The CDR3 here is CAWTGRSSGNTIYF. CDR3 DNA: TGTGCCTGGACGGGCAGGAGCTCTGGAAACACCATATATTTT.

The V call is TRBV20-1, the J call TRBJ2-2; 8 nucleotides match TRBD1. The germline V gene encodes CDR1 DFQATT and CDR2 SNEGSKA (reference sequence). The CDR3 spans 16 residues. V lost 0 bases to trimming and J lost 6 bases; unmatched junction nucleotides: 9. As DNA, the CDR3 is TGCAGTGCTAGAGAATCGGGACAGGTCGGCGCCGGGGAGCTGTTTTTT. This gives the protein CSARESGQVGAGELFF.

This clonotype came up once. The chain is built from TRBV5-6 and TRBJ2-3, with 9 bases lining up with TRBD2. The CDR3 has 17 amino acids. Germline CDR1 is SGHDT and CDR2 is YYEEEE. Unmatched junction bases numbered 15, after V lost 4 bases and J lost 6 bases. The CDR3, as DNA: TGTGCCAGCAGCCTGCGAGCTAGCGGGACCCTACGGGATACGCAGTATTTT. Encoded protein: CASSLRASGTLRDTQYF. Looking up the rest from reference TRBV5-6 and TRBJ2-3 gives the full variable domain: DAGVTQSPTHLIKTRGQQVTLRCSPKSGHDTVSWYQQALGQGPQFIFQYYEEEERQRGNFPDRFSGHQFPNYSSELNVNALLLGDSALYLCASSLRASGTLRDTQYFGPGTRLTVL.

This CDR3 reads CASSQPPSGSRQTQYF. DNA of the CDR3: TGTGCCAGCAGCCAACCCCCTAGCGGGAGCCGACAGACCCAGTACTTC. The J gene is TRBJ2-5, the V gene TRBV3-1, with 10 nucleotides matching TRBD2. Germline CDR1 is LGHDT and CDR2 is YNNKEL (reference sequence). The CDR3 loop spans 16 amino acids. V was pared by 2 bases and J by 6 bases, with 9 bases of the junction left unmatched.

The rearrangement links TRBV30 to TRBJ1-2; TRBD1 matches at 7 bases. J was trimmed by 7 bases and V by 0 bases; bases with no gene match: 5. CDR1 GTSNPN and CDR2 SVGIG come from the germline V gene (reference sequence). The CDR3 is made up of 13 amino acids. CDR3: CAWSVRGRSGYTF. DNA for the CDR3: TGTGCCTGGAGTGTAAGGGGGCGCAGTGGCTACACCTTC.

This chain links TRBV18 with TRBJ1-1; unclear D gene. The CDR3 sequence is 14 residues long. V was clipped by 3 bases and J by 1 base, with 9 bases between them. Germline V CDR1 and CDR2: KGHSH, LQKENI. CDR3 loop: CASSPNTENTEAFF. The DNA of the CDR3 is TGTGCCAGCTCACCCAATACAGAGAACACTGAAGCTTTCTTT.

The genes are TRBV6-2 or TRBV6-3 and TRBJ2-2; no definite D call. This CDR3 is built from 13 residues. Trimming left V 2 bases short and J 3 bases short, with 4 bases between. Germline assignment: CDR1 MNHEY and CDR2 SVGEGT. The CDR3 loop is CASSYADTGELFF. Here the CDR3 DNA reads TGTGCCAGCAGTTACGCGGACACCGGGGAGCTGTTTTTT.

J is TRBJ2-1 and V is TRBV9; D uncertain. Per germline, CDR1 SGDLS and CDR2 YYNGEE. Trimming removed 0 bases at V and 2 bases at J, with 9 bases between. CDR3 length equals 15 residues. CDR3 sequence: CASSVVVGPYNEQFF. The DNA of the CDR3 is TGTGCCAGCAGCGTAGTGGTGGGCCCCTACAATGAGCAGTTCTTC.